This T cell receptor beta chain was documented in a study of CD8+CD57+ T cells in acquired aplastic anemia. There are 17 residues in the CDR3. Germline-derived CDR1 and CDR2 are ENHRY and SYGVKD. With 5 bases removed from V and 2 bases from J, the gap between germline ends came to 20 bases. Investigators profiled TCR beta VDJ and CDR3 from genomic DNA template. TCRdb analysed the reads with MiXCR anew, one entry per CDR3 protein. The sample includes hundreds of thousands of distinct CDR3 sequences, approximately 33% of them seen just once. CD8+CD57+ cell expansion had been shown by flow cytometry in patients chosen for sequencing. This clonotype was counted at least ten times. Its specificity is not known. General study results and limits: Approximately 29 was the count of CD8+ CDR3 sequences that patients shared with controls.

The chain joins TRBV10-3 to TRBJ2-3, with D possibly matching TRBD2 (6 bases). The sequencing sample was made of sorted CD4+, CD8+, or CD8+CD57+ T cells (not recorded which) from PBMCs. The clonotype was recovered from a human donor with aplastic anemia. In nucleotides, the CDR3 is TGTGCCATCAGTAGCTTCGAGCGGGTGCTGATCACAGATACGCAGTATTTT. Its translation: CAISSFERVLITDTQYF.